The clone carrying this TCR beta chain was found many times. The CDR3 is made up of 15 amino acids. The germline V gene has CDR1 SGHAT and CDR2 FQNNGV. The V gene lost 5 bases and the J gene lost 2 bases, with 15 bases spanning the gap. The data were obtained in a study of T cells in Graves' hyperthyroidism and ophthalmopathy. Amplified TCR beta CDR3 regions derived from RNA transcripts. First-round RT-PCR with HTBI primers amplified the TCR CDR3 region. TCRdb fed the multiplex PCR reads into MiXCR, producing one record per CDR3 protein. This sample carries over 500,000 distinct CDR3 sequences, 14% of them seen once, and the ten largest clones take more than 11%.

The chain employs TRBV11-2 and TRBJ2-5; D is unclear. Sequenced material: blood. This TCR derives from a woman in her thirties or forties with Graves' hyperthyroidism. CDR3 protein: CASSRDWSNQETQYF. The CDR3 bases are TGTGCCAGCAGCCGCGACTGGAGCAATCAAGAGACCCAGTACTTC.